This entry features one T cell receptor beta chain sequence. Its antigen remains unknown. Data came from immunoSEQ multiplex PCR; TCRdb stores just in-frame clones and leaves some out. The table lists some 420,000 clones, around nine tenths of them singletons. The sample comes from a study of Ad26.COV2.S vaccination and SARS-CoV-2 variants. Overall study context: Ad26.COV2.S arm of COV1001 included the donor. Each vaccinee took Ad26.COV2.S intramuscularly, once or twice 56 days apart. Study-level points and caveats: While placebo recipients had lower spike-specific TCR breadth, vaccine recipients had more.

The treatment here: over 15 received Ad26.COV2.S at low or high dose, single or two shots; about 5 received placebo; per-sample allocation not given. Specimen acquisition occurred on day 63 following the initial vaccine or placebo injection. The sample came from a Boston adult aged 18-55 years. This CDR3 comprises 14 residues. V shed 3 bases and J shed 3 bases, with 8 bases lying between them. CDR1 is MGHRA and CDR2 is YSYEKL in the germline V gene. The clonotype comes from a person between 18 and 60 years old who received the Ad26.COV2.S COVID-19 vaccine or a placebo. The chain recombines TRBV4-1 with TRBJ2-2; D is ambiguous. The sequenced sample was peripheral blood, obtained in a trial of Ad26.COV2.S vaccine versus placebo. CDR3 amino acids: CASSQQVYTGELFF. Here the CDR3 DNA reads TGCGCCAGCAGCCAGCAGGTTTACACCGGGGAGCTGTTTTTT.